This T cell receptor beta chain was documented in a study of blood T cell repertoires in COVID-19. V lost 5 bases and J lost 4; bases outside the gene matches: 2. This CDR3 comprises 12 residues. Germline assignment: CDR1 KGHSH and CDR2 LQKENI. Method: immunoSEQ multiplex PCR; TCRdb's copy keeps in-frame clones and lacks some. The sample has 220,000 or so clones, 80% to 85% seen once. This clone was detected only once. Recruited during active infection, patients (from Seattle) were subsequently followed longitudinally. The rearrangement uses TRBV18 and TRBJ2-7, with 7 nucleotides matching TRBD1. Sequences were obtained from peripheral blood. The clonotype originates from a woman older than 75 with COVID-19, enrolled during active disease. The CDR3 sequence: CASSEQGYEQYF. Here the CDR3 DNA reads TGTGCCAGCTCAGAACAGGGGTACGAGCAGTACTTC. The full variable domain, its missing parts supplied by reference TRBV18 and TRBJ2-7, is NAGVMQNPRHLVRRRGQEARLRCSPMKGHSHVYWYRQLPEEGLKFMVYLQKENIIDESGMPKERFSAEFPKEGPSILRIQQVVRGDSAAYFCASSEQGYEQYFGPGTRLTVT.